The 26 T cell receptor beta chains listed next were all sequenced from one sample in a study of regulatory T cells in long-lasting Graves disease. Sequencing libraries for TCR beta were prepared with iRepertoire HTBI primers and Arm-PCR of CDR3 regions. TCRdb re-derived calls from the multiplex PCR reads in MiXCR, one entry per CDR3 protein. The repertoire consists of over 400,000 distinct CDR3 sequences, with 14% occurring once and the leading ten covering approximately 19%. Time point meaning: newly diagnosed GD, antithyroid drugs for less than 3 months. RNA from PBMCs was the source of the TCR library. These same data were also listed under a study on T cells in Graves' hyperthyroidism and ophthalmopathy.

This sample comprised peripheral blood mononuclear cells (PBMCs), obtained at new diagnosis, from a patient treated with antithyroid drugs. All receptors come from a woman aged 50 to 60 with Graves disease.

This clonotype was recorded many times. J is TRBJ2-3 and V is TRBV12-3 or TRBV12-4; a possible D gene is TRBD1 (6 bases). This CDR3 is 15 amino acids long. V gave up 1 base and J gave up 4 bases, with 12 bases separating them. CDR3 in DNA: TGTGCCAGCAGTTTAGACAGGGATCAGGCAGATACGCAGTATTTT. As protein: CASSLDRDQADTQYF.

This clonotype has more than one count but fewer than ten. The CDR3, as DNA: TGTGCCAGCAGCTTAGGTAGTACTTCTAACTATGGCTACACCTTC. It translates to CASSLGSTSNYGYTF. The chain carries TRBV7-9 and TRBJ1-2; unclear D gene. V shed 1 base and J shed 0 bases, with 9 bases lying between them. Germline loops: CDR1 SEHNR, CDR2 FQNEAQ (reference sequence). CDR3 length: 15 amino acids.

Ten or more counts support this clonotype. The chain uses TRBV28 and TRBJ2-5; D is unresolved. The CDR3 sequence is 14 residues long. The V gene lost 1 base and the J gene lost 2 bases, with 8 bases spanning the gap. Germline V gives CDR1 MDHEN, CDR2 SYDVKM. This CDR3 is CASSLSRAQETQYF. For the CDR3, the DNA is TGTGCCAGCAGTTTATCCCGCGCACAAGAGACCCAGTACTTC.

The chain is built from TRBV6-4 and TRBJ2-3; the match to TRBD2 covers 9 bases. The ends lost 2 bases at V and 8 bases at J; junction bases unmatched: 11. Germline assignment: CDR1 MRHNA and CDR2 SNTAGT. CDR3 length equals 16 residues. Here the CDR3 reads CASSDTASGMEGTQYF. The CDR3 DNA reads TGTGCCAGCAGTGACACGGCTAGCGGGATGGAGGGTACGCAGTATTTT.

This clonotype was observed at least ten times. V is TRBV28 and J is TRBJ2-1; D may be TRBD2 (5 bases). V lost 4 bases and J 6 bases, leaving 10 bases between the germline ends. CDR3 length: 13 residues. Germline-derived CDR1 and CDR2 are MDHEN and SYDVKM. The CDR3 here is CASSSGLRNEQFF. As DNA, the CDR3 is TGTGCCAGCAGTTCAGGACTCCGCAATGAGCAGTTCTTC.

At least ten counts were recorded for this clonotype. The chain combines TRBV5-1 with TRBJ2-3; 10 bases are shared with TRBD2. The CDR3 has 16 residues. V was clipped by 4 bases and J by 0 bases; unmatched bases: 5. Germline values: CDR1 SGHRS, CDR2 YFSETQ. The DNA for the CDR3 is TGCGCCAGCAGCCGTGCGACTAGCGGGAGCACAGATACGCAGTATTTT. It encodes CASSRATSGSTDTQYF. Full variable domain (missing parts from reference TRBV5-1 and TRBJ2-3): KAGVTQTPRYLIKTRGQQVTLSCSPISGHRSVSWYQQTPGQGLQFLFEYFSETQRNKGNFPGRFSGRQFSNSRSEMNVSTLELGDSALYLCASSRATSGSTDTQYFGPGTRLTVL.

This clonotype has at least ten counts. Here the CDR3 DNA reads TGTGCCAGCAGCTTAGGGGACAGGGGGCTATACAATGAGCAGTTCTTC. It specifies CASSLGDRGLYNEQFF. The chain joins TRBV7-9 to TRBJ2-1; TRBD1 matches at 12 bases. Germline V gives CDR1 SEHNR, CDR2 FQNEAQ (reference sequence). The CDR3 runs to 16 residues. V trimming: 1 base; J trimming: 4 bases; junction bases outside the gene matches: 2.

The chain links TRBV5-1 to TRBJ2-3; 8 nucleotides line up with TRBD2. The ends lost 1 base at V and 3 bases at J; junction bases unmatched: 19. This CDR3 comprises 20 residues. Germline V gene lookup returns CDR1 SGHRS and CDR2 YFSETQ. The CDR3 sequence is CASSLPIATPAGGRTDTQYF. CDR3 nucleotides: TGCGCCAGCAGCTTGCCTATCGCGACTCCCGCGGGAGGTCGTACAGATACGCAGTATTTT.

The V gene is TRBV9, the J gene TRBJ1-1; 9 bases line up with TRBD1. V lost 4 bases to trimming and J lost 3 bases; unmatched junction nucleotides: 7. The CDR3 spans 15 residues. CDR1 is SGDLS and CDR2 is YYNGEE in the germline V gene. The CDR3 nucleotides are TGTGCCAGCAGCCCCACAGGGGGCTCTTACACTGAAGCTTTCTTT. Protein product: CASSPTGGSYTEAFF.

The chain has TRBV3-1 and TRBJ2-2; tentatively, D is TRBD1 (6 bases). This CDR3 comprises 16 residues. Germline V lookup: CDR1 LGHDT, CDR2 YNNKEL (reference sequence). The ends were cut back, 4 bases at V and 5 bases at J, with 17 bases in the middle. CDR3 DNA sequence: TGTGCCAGCAGCCTCAGAGGGGGAGCAAAGACCGGGGAGCTGTTTTTT. Translation gives CASSLRGGAKTGELFF.

This clonotype has a count of ten or more. The chain carries TRBV3-1 and TRBJ2-7; D possibly corresponds to TRBD2 (5 bases). Germline loops: CDR1 LGHDT, CDR2 YNNKEL (reference sequence). The CDR3 sequence is 14 residues long. With 0 bases removed from V and 6 bases from J, the gap between germline ends came to 12 bases. Here the CDR3 reads CASSQDGMSAEQYF. CDR3 nucleotides: TGTGCCAGCAGCCAAGACGGGATGAGTGCCGAGCAGTACTTC.

The chain carries TRBV5-1 and TRBJ2-1; unclear D gene. V dropped 5 bases and J dropped 9 bases, with 27 bases sitting between them. Germline V gene data show CDR1 as SGHRS and CDR2 as YFSETQ. CDR3 length equals 17 residues. CDR3 loop: CASSSQRGSISASEQFF. The CDR3 DNA follows: TGCGCCAGCAGTTCTCAGAGAGGTAGCATTTCTGCGAGTGAGCAGTTCTTC.

The sample holds a few counts of this clonotype. J is TRBJ2-7 and V is TRBV27; D unclear. Germline assignment: CDR1 MNHEY and CDR2 SMNVEV (reference sequence). Trimming left V 9 bases short and J 2 bases short, with 14 bases between. The CDR3 runs to 13 residues. CDR3 coding DNA: TGTGCCAGTTCAGCTTCAATGCCCTACGAGCAGTACTTC. It yields the protein CASSASMPYEQYF.

To note about this clonotype: Sequence at one end of the junction differs from germline and may be a read error. This chain connects TRBV7-6 to TRBJ2-7; possibly TRBD1 or TRBD2 for D (5 bases each). This CDR3 has 16 residues. Germline values: CDR1 SGHVS, CDR2 FNYEAQ. The CDR3 loop is CASSLAGTRNGYQQYF. The CDR3 region has the DNA TGTGCCAGCAGCTTAGCAGGGACCCGGAACGGCTACCAGCAGTACTTC.

This clonotype was recorded a few times. J is TRBJ2-5 and V is TRBV9; a weak D match, TRBD2 (5 bases). With 3 bases removed from V and 5 bases from J, the gap between germline ends came to 14 bases. CDR3 size: 14 residues. The germline gives CDR1 SGDLS, CDR2 YYNGEE. The CDR3 here is CASSGTSRVETQYF. As DNA, the CDR3 is TGTGCCAGCAGCGGGACTTCCCGGGTTGAGACCCAGTACTTC.

This clonotype was counted many times. This chain connects TRBV10-3 to TRBJ1-1; tentatively, D is TRBD1 (5 bases). Germline V gene data show CDR1 as ENHRY and CDR2 as SYGVKD. The V end lost 3 bases, the J end lost 1 base, and 24 bases lay between the germline ends. This CDR3 region has 19 residues. CDR3 amino acids: CAISDPQKAGDQENTEAFF. In DNA form, the CDR3 reads TGTGCCATCAGTGACCCGCAAAAGGCGGGGGACCAGGAGAACACTGAAGCTTTCTTT.

The chain carries TRBV5-1 and TRBJ2-5; TRBD1 might be the D (6 bases). The V end lost 8 bases, the J end lost 2 bases, and 16 bases lay between the germline ends. Germline loops: CDR1 SGHRS, CDR2 YFSETQ. The CDR3 length is 14 residues. CDR3 loop: CASKNLQGQETQYF. The CDR3, as DNA: TGCGCCAGTAAGAATTTACAGGGACAAGAGACCCAGTACTTC. Using reference TRBV5-1 and TRBJ2-5 for the parts outside the CDR3, the full variable domain is KAGVTQTPRYLIKTRGQQVTLSCSPISGHRSVSWYQQTPGQGLQFLFEYFSETQRNKGNFPGRFSGRQFSNSRSEMNVSTLELGDSALYLCASKNLQGQETQYFGPGTRLLVL.

There are a few counts of this clonotype. The chain is built from TRBV30 and TRBJ1-5, with D tentatively TRBD1 (5 bases). This CDR3 is built from 14 residues. V shed 2 bases and J shed 4 bases, with 12 bases lying between them. Germline CDR1 reads GTSNPN; CDR2 reads SVGIG (reference sequence). CDR3 residues: CAWSLGHSNQPQHF. CDR3 bases: TGTGCCTGGAGTTTAGGACACTCTAATCAGCCCCAGCATTTT.

This clonotype has just a few counts. This chain uses TRBV30 with TRBJ2-2; TRBD2 agrees at 12 bases. The V gene's germline CDR1 is GTSNPN and CDR2 SVGIG (reference sequence). The CDR3 length is 18 residues. Germline trimming cut 4 bases from V and 3 bases from J; bases unmatched to any gene: 12. The CDR3 DNA reads TGTGCCTGGACGCACGGACTAGCGGGATCTAGGGACACCGGGGAGCTGTTTTTT. Protein sequence: CAWTHGLAGSRDTGELFF.

The V call is TRBV20-1, the J call TRBJ2-5, with TRBD2 matching 8 bases. Germline-derived CDR1 and CDR2 are DFQATT and SNEGSKA (reference sequence). This CDR3 is 15 amino acids long. The trim removed 6 bases at V and 5 bases at J, leaving 14 bases unmatched. Here the CDR3 reads CSANPPGTRLETQYF. CDR3 DNA: TGCAGTGCGAACCCACCCGGGACTAGGCTTGAGACCCAGTACTTC.

This clonotype was picked up many times. The rearrangement links TRBV30 to TRBJ1-4; no reliable D call. Trimming removed 2 bases from V and 3 bases from J, with 10 bases in between. CDR3 length equals 14 residues. Germline CDR1 GTSNPN, CDR2 SVGIG (reference sequence). The CDR3, as DNA: TGTGCCTGGAGTACCCTAGGGTCTAATGAAAAACTGTTTTTT. Residues: CAWSTLGSNEKLFF.

This chain joins TRBV7-3 and TRBJ2-1; maybe TRBD2 (5 bases). Deletions cut 0 bases from V and 6 bases from J, with 18 bases between. The CDR3 sequence is 17 residues long. Germline V CDR1 and CDR2: SGHTA, FQGTGA. CDR3 bases: TGTGCCAGCAGCTTAACAGGCGGGCTGGTCTTTGGCAATGAGCAGTTCTTC. This codes for CASSLTGGLVFGNEQFF. The whole variable domain, filled in from reference TRBV7-3 and TRBJ2-1, reads GAGVSQTPSNKVTEKGKYVELRCDPISGHTALYWYRQSLGQGPEFLIYFQGTGAADDSGLPNDRFFAVRPEGSVSTLKIQRTERGDSAVYLCASSLTGGLVFGNEQFFGPGTRLTVL.

The chain carries TRBV5-1 and TRBJ2-1; weak D call: TRBD2 (6 bases). Germline CDR1 and CDR2: SGHRS and YFSETQ. The CDR3 contains 14 residues. The V end was cut by 6 bases, the J end by 5 bases, with 15 bases between. The CDR3 coding sequence is TGCGCCAGCACCACTCGGGGGAAGGACAATGAGCAGTTCTTC. The encoded protein is CASTTRGKDNEQFF. The full variable domain, completed using reference TRBV5-1 and TRBJ2-1, is KAGVTQTPRYLIKTRGQQVTLSCSPISGHRSVSWYQQTPGQGLQFLFEYFSETQRNKGNFPGRFSGRQFSNSRSEMNVSTLELGDSALYLCASTTRGKDNEQFFGPGTRLTVL.

V and J are TRBV18 and TRBJ2-7; 8 nucleotides match TRBD1. The CDR3 spans 15 residues. Germline-derived CDR1 and CDR2 are KGHSH and LQKENI. Trimming cost V 3 bases and J 3 bases; bases outside gene matches: 7. The CDR3 is CASSPGTGPVYEQYF. The CDR3 region has the DNA TGTGCCAGCTCACCCGGGACAGGTCCAGTCTACGAGCAGTACTTC.

CDR3 DNA: TGTGCCAGCTTTCGCCAGGGGGCGTTTAATGAAAAACTGTTTTTT. This gives the protein CASFRQGAFNEKLFF. The chain employs TRBV2 and TRBJ1-4; 8 nucleotides match TRBD1. V lost 8 bases, J lost 4 bases, and 9 bases stayed unmatched. Germline V lookup: CDR1 SNHLY, CDR2 FYNNEI. The CDR3 loop spans 15 amino acids.

In this sample, this clonotype turned up a few times. The genes are TRBV7-9 and TRBJ2-7, with D perhaps matching TRBD1 or TRBD2 (5 bases each). The CDR3 totals 16 residues. Germline CDR1 is SEHNR and CDR2 is FQNEAQ (reference sequence). V shed 1 base and J shed 6 bases, with 19 bases lying between them. In nucleotides, the CDR3 is TGTGCCAGCAGCTTAGAACGGGACCGCCCCTCGAGCGAGCAGTACTTC. It translates to CASSLERDRPSSEQYF.